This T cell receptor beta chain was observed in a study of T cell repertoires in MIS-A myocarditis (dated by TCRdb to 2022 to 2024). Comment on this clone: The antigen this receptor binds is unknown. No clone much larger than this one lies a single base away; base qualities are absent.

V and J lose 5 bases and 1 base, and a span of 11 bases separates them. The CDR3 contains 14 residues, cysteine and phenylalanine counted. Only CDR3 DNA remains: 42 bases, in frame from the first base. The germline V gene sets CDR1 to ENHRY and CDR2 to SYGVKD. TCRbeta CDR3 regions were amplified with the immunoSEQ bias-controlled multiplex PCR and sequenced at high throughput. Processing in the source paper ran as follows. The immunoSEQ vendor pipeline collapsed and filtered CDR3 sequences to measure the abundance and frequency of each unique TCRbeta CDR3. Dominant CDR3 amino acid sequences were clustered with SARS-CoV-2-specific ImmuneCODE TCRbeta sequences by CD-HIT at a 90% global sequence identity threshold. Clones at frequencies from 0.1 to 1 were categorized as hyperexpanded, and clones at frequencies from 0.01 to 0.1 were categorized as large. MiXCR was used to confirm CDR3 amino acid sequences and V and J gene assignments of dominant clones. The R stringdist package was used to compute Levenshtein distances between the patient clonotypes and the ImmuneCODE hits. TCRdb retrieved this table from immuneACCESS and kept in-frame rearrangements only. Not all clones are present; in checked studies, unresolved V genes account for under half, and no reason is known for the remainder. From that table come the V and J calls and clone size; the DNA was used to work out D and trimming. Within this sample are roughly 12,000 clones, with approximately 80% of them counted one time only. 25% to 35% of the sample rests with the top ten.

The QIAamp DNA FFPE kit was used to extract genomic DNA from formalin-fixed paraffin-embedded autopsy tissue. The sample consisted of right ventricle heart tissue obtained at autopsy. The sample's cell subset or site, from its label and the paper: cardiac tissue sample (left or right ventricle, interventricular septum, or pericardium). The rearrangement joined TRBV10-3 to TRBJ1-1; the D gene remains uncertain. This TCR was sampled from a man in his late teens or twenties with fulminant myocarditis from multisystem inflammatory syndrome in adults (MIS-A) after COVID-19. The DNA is TGTGCCATCAGTCACGGACTTCCGAACACTGAAGCTTTCTTT. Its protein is CAISHGLPNTEAFF.